Detailed here is one TCR beta chain. This clonotype was observed a few times. Its target antigen remains unknown. One base away there is no much larger clone; base qualities are not given. This sample is drawn from a study of T-cell memory formation after mild COVID-19 listed by TCRdb under 2021. In the study overall: TCR sequence clusters from the two donors were largely donor specific. In a couple of donors, T-cell clones that expanded and contracted after mild COVID-19 were tracked by sequencing TCRalpha and TCRbeta repertoires over time. Two young, previously healthy adult volunteers, one female and one male, were included in the cohort. Paper-wide results and their limitations: Contracting CD4+ clones appeared mostly in the CM and EM memory subsets, whereas CD8+ clones were enriched in EMRA. The study included only a couple of mild cases, and larger cohorts that include severe cases with pre-infection samples were judged to be necessary. The detection of some responding clones in pre-infection memory suggests that pre-existing cross-reactive memory T cells joined the SARS-CoV-2 response. Whether the second-wave clones peaking on day 37 were SARS-CoV-2 specific was not confirmed. Clones contracting from day 15 to 85 had balanced CD4/CD8 phenotypes, while a second wave expanding from day 15 to 37 was biased towards CD4+.

Ficoll-Paque density gradient centrifugation was the method used to isolate PBMCs. The listed sequencing device is Illumina NovaSeq 6000. Using 5'RACE with constant-segment primers, TCRalpha and TCRbeta cDNA libraries were constructed, with sample barcodes and unique molecular identifiers added in the process. Trizol reagent was used to extract RNA from every sample. Libraries were amplified in two PCR steps, with a second sample barcode and Illumina TruSeq adapters added in the second step. Sequencing of libraries was performed on an Illumina NovaSeq with 2 x 150 bp paired-end reads. On the study's bioinformatics: Demultiplexing of reads and collapsing into UMI-guided consensus sequences were performed with migec v1.2.7. Using mixcr v2.1.11, the UMI consensuses were aligned to TRA and TRB V and J templates and assembled into clonotypes. Clonotypes were classified as expanded or contracted when called significant by both edgeR and NoisET, with noise models trained on biological replicates. edgeR calls used a false discovery rate-adjusted p below 0.01 and a log2 fold-change threshold of 1. As an exploratory analysis of dynamics, max-normalized trajectories of the 1000 most abundant clonotypes were examined with PCA combined with hierarchical clustering. The CD4 or CD8 phenotype of responding clones was assigned using the separately sequenced CD4+ and CD8+ repertoires. TCRdb cleaned the public reads at Q25 with fastp, built clones with MiXCR and kept in-frame beta chains. Rows with a matching CDR3 protein are joined into one entry that keeps the most common DNA and genes. These V and J calls are TCRdb output, not the study's own analysis. Here the sample has 550,000 to 600,000 distinct CDR3 sequences; roughly 22% occur a single time. Of the sample, around 7.7% is held by the ten largest clones.

CDR1 and CDR2 were assigned from the germline V gene as MGHRA and YSYEKL. V sheds 5 bases and J sheds 8 bases, leaving 15 bases between their ends. The CDR3 runs 13 residues from the cysteine to the phenylalanine. Of all the DNA, just the CDR3 is kept, 39 bases in frame from base 1. The chain is made from TRBV4-1 and TRBJ1-2, with the D segment identity uncertain. The sequence was collected from an adult woman who had mild COVID-19 (a few samples of this study predate the infection). The sample titles of this study are shuffled in the database, so cell type and time point are left out; the donor was told from shared clones. The sequenced sample was PBMCs or a T cell subset sorted from them (not recorded which). The CDR3 region has the sequence CASSFTSMGGYTF. DNA sequence: TGCGCCAGCAGCTTCACCTCGATGGGGGGCTACACCTTC.